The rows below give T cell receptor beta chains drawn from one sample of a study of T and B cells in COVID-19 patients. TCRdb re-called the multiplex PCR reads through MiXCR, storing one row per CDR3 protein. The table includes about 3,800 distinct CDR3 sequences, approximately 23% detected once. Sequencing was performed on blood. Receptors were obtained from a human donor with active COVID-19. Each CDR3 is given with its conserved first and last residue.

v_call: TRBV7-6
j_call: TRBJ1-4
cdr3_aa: CASSLVGTGGEKLFF

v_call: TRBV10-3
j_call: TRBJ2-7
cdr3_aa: CAIRLDTLPPYEQYF

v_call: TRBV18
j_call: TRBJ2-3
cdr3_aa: CASSPNRAGTDTQYF

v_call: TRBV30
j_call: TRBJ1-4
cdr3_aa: CAWSKPTNEKLFF

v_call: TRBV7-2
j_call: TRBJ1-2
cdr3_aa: CASSLVFGAGDEYGYTF

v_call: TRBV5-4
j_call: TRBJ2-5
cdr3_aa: CASSSPRRGGTETQYF

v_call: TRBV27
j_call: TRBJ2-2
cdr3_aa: CASSTNREAGELFF

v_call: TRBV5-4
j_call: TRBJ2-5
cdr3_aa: CASSLWSGMETQYF

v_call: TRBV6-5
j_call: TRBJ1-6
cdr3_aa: CASSYSIDFAELSSYNSPLHF

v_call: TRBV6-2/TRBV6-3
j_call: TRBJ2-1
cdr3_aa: CASSQIAGGPYNEQFF

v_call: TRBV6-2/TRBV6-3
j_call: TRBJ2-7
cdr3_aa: CASTREGEQYF

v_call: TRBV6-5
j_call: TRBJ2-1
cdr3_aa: CASSPGTGYGVNEQFF

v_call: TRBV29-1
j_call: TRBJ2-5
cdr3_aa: CSVTWATRETQYF

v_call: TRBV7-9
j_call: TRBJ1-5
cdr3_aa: CASSLGSGQPQHF

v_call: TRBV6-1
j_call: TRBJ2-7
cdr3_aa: CASSESKKAGAYSYEQYF

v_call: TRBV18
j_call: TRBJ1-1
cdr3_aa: CASSPGTGWGVNTEAFF

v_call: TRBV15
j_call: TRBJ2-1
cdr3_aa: CATSRIAGGNEQFF